A selection of T cell receptor beta chains follows, all from one sample in a study of CD8+ T cells in alopecia areata. Generated by immunoSEQ multiplex PCR, the TCRdb table keeps only in-frame clones and is missing some. This sample has 150,000 to 250,000 clones; roughly 50% occur once, and the top ten carry about 5.5%. The sample in question was CD4+ T cells sorted from blood, obtained at week 24, from a patient treated with tofacitinib. Source of these receptors: a human donor with alopecia areata. Each CDR3 is given with its conserved first and last residue. The D gene is left open where the match is weak. Expanded clones are given a class, and other clones once, few, many or no size at all.

V gene,J gene,clone size,D gene,CDR3 protein,CDR3 DNA
TRBV7-3,TRBJ1-5,NA,NA,CASSRGSNQPQHF,TGTGCCAGCAGCAGGGGCAGCAATCAGCCCCAGCATTTT
TRBV15,TRBJ1-1,few,NA,CATSRDPEVTEAFF,TGTGCCACCAGCAGAGACCCGGAGGTCACTGAAGCTTTCTTT
TRBV27,TRBJ2-3,NA,TRBD2,CASSRPTGAGGTDTQYF,TGTGCCAGCAGTCGCCCGACTGGAGCGGGGGGTACAGATACGCAGTATTTT
TRBV28,TRBJ1-1,NA,NA,CASSLRIMNTEAFF,TGTGCCAGCAGTTTAAGGATCATGAACACTGAAGCTTTCTTT
TRBV10-3,TRBJ1-1,NA,NA,CAISVGVNSVTEAFF,TGTGCCATCAGTGTTGGTGTTAACTCTGTCACTGAAGCTTTCTTT
TRBV18,TRBJ1-1,NA,NA,CASSQTGVGTEAFF,TGTGCCAGCTCACAAACGGGGGTTGGCACTGAAGCTTTCTTT
TRBV29-1,TRBJ1-1,NA,NA,CSVVVRRTEAFF,TGCAGCGTAGTCGTTAGGAGGACTGAAGCTTTCTTT
TRBV10-3,TRBJ1-1,NA,TRBD1,CAIRLPGQSTEAFF,TGTGCCATCAGACTACCGGGACAGAGCACTGAAGCTTTCTTT
TRBV2,TRBJ2-2,NA,TRBD2,CASRDDSGVGELFF,TGTGCCAGCAGGGACGACAGCGGGGTCGGGGAGCTGTTTTTT
TRBV7-2,TRBJ2-7,NA,TRBD2,CASTVAGGAYEQYF,TGTGCCAGCACCGTAGCGGGAGGGGCCTACGAGCAGTACTTC
TRBV18,TRBJ1-1,once,NA,CASSPSENTEAFF,TGTGCCAGCTCACCATCAGAGAACACTGAAGCTTTCTTT
TRBV7-2,TRBJ2-5,NA,TRBD2,CASRLRGSPQETQYF,TGTGCCAGCAGATTGCGGGGGAGCCCACAAGAGACCCAGTACTTC
TRBV5-1,TRBJ2-3,NA,TRBD1,CASSLGDRVTDTQYF,TGCGCCAGCAGCTTGGGGGACAGGGTGACAGATACGCAGTATTTT
TRBV28,TRBJ2-7,NA,NA,CASTSPMTYEQYF,TGTGCCAGCACCTCGCCAATGACCTACGAGCAGTACTTC
TRBV2,TRBJ1-2,few,NA,CASSEVRGDGYTF,TGTGCCAGCAGTGAAGTTCGGGGGGATGGCTACACCTTC
TRBV7-3,TRBJ2-1,NA,NA,CASSLTRDPGSYNEQFF,TGTGCCAGCAGCTTAACGCGGGACCCCGGGTCCTACAATGAGCAGTTCTTC
TRBV5-1,TRBJ2-7,NA,TRBD1,CASSLGDRSAYEQYF,TGCGCCAGCAGCTTGGGGGACAGGTCGGCCTACGAGCAGTACTTC
TRBV9,TRBJ2-1,NA,TRBD2,CASSVGGGSYNEQFF,TGTGCCAGCAGCGTAGGGGGCGGGAGCTACAATGAGCAGTTCTTC
TRBV2,TRBJ1-2,NA,NA,CASRRTFYGYTF,TGTGCCAGCCGGCGAACTTTCTATGGCTACACCTTC
TRBV7-9,TRBJ1-2,few,TRBD1,CASSVRTGDYGYTF,TGTGCCAGCAGCGTTAGGACAGGAGACTATGGCTACACCTTC
TRBV29-1,TRBJ2-7,NA,NA,CSVGGTGLYEQYF,TGCAGCGTTGGTGGGACTGGTTTGTACGAGCAGTACTTC
TRBV2,TRBJ2-3,few,NA,CASIAGGGTDTQYF,TGTGCCAGCATTGCAGGAGGGGGTACAGATACGCAGTATTTT
TRBV4-1,TRBJ2-1,NA,TRBD2,CASSQETAGVLEQFF,TGCGCCAGCAGCCAAGAAACAGCGGGGGTATTAGAGCAGTTCTTC
TRBV5-4,TRBJ2-5,NA,NA,CASSFEGRETQYF,TGTGCCAGCAGCTTTGAGGGGCGAGAGACCCAGTACTTC
TRBV25-1,TRBJ2-7,few,NA,CASSRDIYEQYF,TGTGCCAGCAGTCGGGACATCTACGAGCAGTACTTC
TRBV4-2,TRBJ2-6,medium-sized,TRBD1,CASSQGGLGGAGANVLTF,TGTGCCAGCAGCCAAGGGGGGTTAGGGGGCGCTGGGGCCAACGTCCTGACTTTC
TRBV2,TRBJ2-1,few,NA,CARDGVGNEQFF,TGTGCCAGGGACGGGGTCGGCAATGAGCAGTTCTTC
TRBV5-1,TRBJ2-2,NA,NA,CASSFPGNTGELFF,TGCGCCAGCAGCTTCCCAGGGAACACCGGGGAGCTGTTTTTT
TRBV7-9,TRBJ2-3,NA,NA,CASSTDFTDTQYF,TGTGCCAGCAGCACGGACTTCACAGATACGCAGTATTTT
TRBV19,TRBJ2-4,NA,TRBD1,CASSNPNRQGAKNIQYF,TGTGCCAGTAGTAACCCCAATAGACAGGGTGCCAAAAACATTCAGTACTTC
TRBV30,TRBJ1-3,NA,NA,CAWRSPSSGNTIYF,TGTGCCTGGAGGAGTCCCAGCTCTGGAAACACCATATATTTT
TRBV5-1,TRBJ2-7,few,TRBD2,CASSPGLAGGYEQYF,TGCGCCAGCAGCCCGGGACTAGCGGGAGGCTACGAGCAGTACTTC
TRBV5-1,TRBJ2-3,few,NA,CASSLEDAARDTQYF,TGCGCCAGCAGCCTTGAAGACGCCGCACGGGATACGCAGTATTTT
TRBV4-1,TRBJ2-2,NA,NA,CASSQGWTETGELFF,TGCGCCAGCAGCCAAGGGTGGACAGAGACCGGGGAGCTGTTTTTT
TRBV2,TRBJ2-7,NA,TRBD2,CASSLSASGRYEQYF,TGTGCCAGCAGTTTATCGGCTAGCGGGAGGTACGAGCAGTACTTC
TRBV2,TRBJ2-2,NA,NA,CASGRRGTGELFF,TGTGCCAGCGGGAGGCGTGGCACCGGGGAGCTGTTTTTT
TRBV29-1,TRBJ2-6,few,NA,CSVPLVTGANVLTF,TGCAGCGTTCCGTTGGTAACTGGGGCCAACGTCCTGACTTTC
TRBV7-2,TRBJ1-1,NA,NA,CASSLAPSGTTEAFF,TGTGCCAGCAGCTTAGCCCCCTCAGGGACCACTGAAGCTTTCTTT
TRBV19,TRBJ2-7,many,NA,CASSLTRQSYEQYF,TGTGCCAGTAGTCTCACGAGACAGTCCTACGAGCAGTACTTC
TRBV9,TRBJ1-4,NA,NA,CASSVEARPPNGKLFF,TGTGCCAGCAGCGTAGAAGCTCGCCCGCCAAATGGAAAACTGTTTTTT
TRBV4-3,TRBJ2-7,medium-sized,NA,CASSQMGMGDEQYF,TGCGCCAGCAGCCAAATGGGGATGGGGGACGAGCAGTACTTC